The present T cell receptor beta chain was sequenced within a study of blood T cell repertoires in COVID-19. From germline, CDR1 is MGHDK and CDR2 SYGVNS. The CDR3 is 15 amino acids. V dropped 4 bases and J dropped 2; count of bases not matched to a gene: 4. TCRdb's table, derived via immunoSEQ multiplex PCR, lists solely in-frame clones and lacks some. The top ten clones hold under 15% of a sample with approximately 260,000 clones, about 81% of them seen once. The chain is built from TRBV25-1 and TRBJ1-2, with TRBD1 matching 10 bases. The sequence derives from a woman aged 60 to 75 with active or convalescent COVID-19. Material: peripheral blood. CDR3 amino acids: CASSAPGQGNYGYTF. CDR3 coding DNA: TGTGCCAGCAGTGCCCCGGGACAGGGGAACTATGGCTACACCTTC.